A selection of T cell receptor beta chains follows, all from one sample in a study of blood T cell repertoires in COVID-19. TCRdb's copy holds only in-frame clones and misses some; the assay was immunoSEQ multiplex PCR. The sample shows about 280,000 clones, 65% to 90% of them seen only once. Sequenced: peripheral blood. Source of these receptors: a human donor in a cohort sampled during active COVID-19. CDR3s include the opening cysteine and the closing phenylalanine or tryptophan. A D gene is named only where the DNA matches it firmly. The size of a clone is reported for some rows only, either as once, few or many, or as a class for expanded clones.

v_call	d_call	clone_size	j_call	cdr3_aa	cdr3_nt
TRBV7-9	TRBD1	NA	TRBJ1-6	CASSSQGLVGSPLHF	TGTGCCAGCAGCTCACAGGGGTTAGTAGGTTCACCCCTCCACTTT
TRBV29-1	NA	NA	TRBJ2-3	CSVDSVVGTDTQYF	TGCAGCGTTGATTCCGTCGTCGGCACAGATACGCAGTATTTT
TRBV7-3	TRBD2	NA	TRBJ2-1	CASSQLASEQFF	TGTGCCAGCAGTCAACTAGCGTCTGAGCAGTTCTTC
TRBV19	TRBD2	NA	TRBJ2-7	CASRTSGRSYEQYF	TGTGCCAGTAGAACTAGCGGGAGATCTTACGAGCAGTACTTC
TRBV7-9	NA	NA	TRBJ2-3	CASSLPVTSTDTQYF	TGTGCCAGCAGCTTGCCGGTTACTAGCACAGATACGCAGTATTTT
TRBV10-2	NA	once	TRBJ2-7	CASSDRGNSYEQYF	TGCGCCAGCAGTGACCGCGGGAACTCCTACGAGCAGTACTTC
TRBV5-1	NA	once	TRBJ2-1	CASSSTGAAHNEQFF	TGCGCCAGCAGCTCCACGGGAGCCGCCCACAATGAGCAGTTCTTC
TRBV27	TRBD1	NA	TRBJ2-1	CASRLGGRGRDEQFF	TGTGCCAGCAGGTTAGGGGGCAGGGGGCGGGATGAGCAGTTCTTC
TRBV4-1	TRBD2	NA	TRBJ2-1	CASSPSRTSAYNEQFF	TGCGCCAGCAGCCCCTCCAGGACTAGCGCCTACAATGAGCAGTTCTTC
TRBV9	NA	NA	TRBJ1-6	CASSVGGRGDSPLHF	TGTGCCAGCAGCGTAGGGGGGAGGGGTGATTCACCCCTCCACTTT
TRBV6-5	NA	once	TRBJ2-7	CASRIFRAREQYF	TGTGCCAGCAGAATATTCAGGGCTCGGGAGCAGTACTTC
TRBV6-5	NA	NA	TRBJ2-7	CASSSQVYEQYF	TGTGCCAGCAGTTCCCAGGTGTACGAGCAGTACTTC
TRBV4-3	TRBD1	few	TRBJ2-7	CASSQDGTASYEQYF	TGCGCCAGCAGCCAAGATGGGACAGCCTCCTACGAGCAGTACTTC
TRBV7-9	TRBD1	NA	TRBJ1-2	CASSDQAGQAASGYTF	TGTGCCAGCAGTGACCAGGCGGGACAGGCCGCTAGTGGCTACACCTTC
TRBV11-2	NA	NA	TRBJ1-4	CASSFGEKLFF	TGTGCCAGCAGCTTTGGCGAAAAACTGTTTTTT
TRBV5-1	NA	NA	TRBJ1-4	CASSLDGYGANEKLFF	TGCGCCAGCAGCTTGGACGGGTACGGGGCTAATGAAAAACTGTTTTTT
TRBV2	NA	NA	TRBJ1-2	CASRFPTVFLSHGYTF	TGTGCCAGCCGGTTCCCTACCGTTTTTCTATCGCATGGCTACACCTTC
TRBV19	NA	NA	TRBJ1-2	CASSMTGDANYGYTF	TGTGCCAGTAGTATGACGGGAGATGCTAACTATGGCTACACCTTC
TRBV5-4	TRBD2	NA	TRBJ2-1	CASSPGGYNEQFF	TGTGCCAGCAGCCCGGGGGGGTACAATGAGCAGTTCTTC
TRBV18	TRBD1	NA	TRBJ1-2	CASSPPTGVGYTF	TGTGCCAGCTCACCCCCTACAGGGGTAGGCTACACCTTC
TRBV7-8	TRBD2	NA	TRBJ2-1	CASSFPSGRLLDEQFF	TGTGCCAGCAGCTTTCCTAGCGGGAGGCTCTTGGATGAGCAGTTCTTC
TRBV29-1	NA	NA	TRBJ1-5	CSAGQFNQPQHF	TGCAGCGCAGGACAGTTCAATCAGCCCCAGCATTTT
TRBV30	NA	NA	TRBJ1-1	CAWSYGSMNTEAFF	TGTGCCTGGAGCTACGGGTCCATGAACACTGAAGCTTTCTTT
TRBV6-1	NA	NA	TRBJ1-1	CASSEALDTEAFF	TGTGCCAGCAGTGAAGCGCTAGACACTGAAGCTTTCTTT
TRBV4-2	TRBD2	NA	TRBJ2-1	CASSQDRRLAGGGEQFF	TGTGCCAGCAGCCAAGATCGGCGGCTAGCGGGAGGGGGGGAGCAGTTCTTC
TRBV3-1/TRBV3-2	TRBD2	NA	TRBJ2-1	CASSQGTSGIYNEQFF	TGTGCCAGCAGCCAAGGGACTAGCGGAATCTACAATGAGCAGTTCTTC
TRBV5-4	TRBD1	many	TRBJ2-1	CASSGGQGRGEQFF	TGTGCCAGCAGCGGCGGACAGGGGAGGGGTGAGCAGTTCTTC
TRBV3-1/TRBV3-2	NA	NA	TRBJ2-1	CASSQVDEEQFF	TGTGCCAGCAGCCAAGTCGATGAGGAGCAGTTCTTC
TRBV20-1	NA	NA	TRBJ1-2	CSASEAGHGYTF	TGCAGTGCTAGTGAGGCAGGGCATGGCTACACCTTC
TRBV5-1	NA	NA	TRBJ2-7	CASSLASGGTYEQYF	TGCGCCAGCAGCTTGGCCAGCGGAGGAACCTACGAGCAGTACTTC
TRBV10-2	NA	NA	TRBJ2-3	CASRHAPTDTQYF	TGCGCCAGCAGACATGCCCCCACAGATACGCAGTATTTT
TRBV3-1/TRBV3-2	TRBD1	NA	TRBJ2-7	CASSLGQAIYEQYF	TGTGCCAGCAGCCTCGGACAGGCGATCTACGAGCAGTACTTC
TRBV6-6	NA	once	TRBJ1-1	CASSYDTGFAEAFF	TGTGCCAGCAGTTACGATACAGGGTTCGCTGAAGCTTTCTTT
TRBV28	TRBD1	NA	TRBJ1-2	CASSSTGPTGGYTF	TGTGCCAGCAGTTCGACAGGGCCCACGGGGGGCTACACCTTC
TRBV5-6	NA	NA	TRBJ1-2	CASSSSYGYTF	TGTGCCAGCAGCTCGAGCTATGGCTACACCTTC